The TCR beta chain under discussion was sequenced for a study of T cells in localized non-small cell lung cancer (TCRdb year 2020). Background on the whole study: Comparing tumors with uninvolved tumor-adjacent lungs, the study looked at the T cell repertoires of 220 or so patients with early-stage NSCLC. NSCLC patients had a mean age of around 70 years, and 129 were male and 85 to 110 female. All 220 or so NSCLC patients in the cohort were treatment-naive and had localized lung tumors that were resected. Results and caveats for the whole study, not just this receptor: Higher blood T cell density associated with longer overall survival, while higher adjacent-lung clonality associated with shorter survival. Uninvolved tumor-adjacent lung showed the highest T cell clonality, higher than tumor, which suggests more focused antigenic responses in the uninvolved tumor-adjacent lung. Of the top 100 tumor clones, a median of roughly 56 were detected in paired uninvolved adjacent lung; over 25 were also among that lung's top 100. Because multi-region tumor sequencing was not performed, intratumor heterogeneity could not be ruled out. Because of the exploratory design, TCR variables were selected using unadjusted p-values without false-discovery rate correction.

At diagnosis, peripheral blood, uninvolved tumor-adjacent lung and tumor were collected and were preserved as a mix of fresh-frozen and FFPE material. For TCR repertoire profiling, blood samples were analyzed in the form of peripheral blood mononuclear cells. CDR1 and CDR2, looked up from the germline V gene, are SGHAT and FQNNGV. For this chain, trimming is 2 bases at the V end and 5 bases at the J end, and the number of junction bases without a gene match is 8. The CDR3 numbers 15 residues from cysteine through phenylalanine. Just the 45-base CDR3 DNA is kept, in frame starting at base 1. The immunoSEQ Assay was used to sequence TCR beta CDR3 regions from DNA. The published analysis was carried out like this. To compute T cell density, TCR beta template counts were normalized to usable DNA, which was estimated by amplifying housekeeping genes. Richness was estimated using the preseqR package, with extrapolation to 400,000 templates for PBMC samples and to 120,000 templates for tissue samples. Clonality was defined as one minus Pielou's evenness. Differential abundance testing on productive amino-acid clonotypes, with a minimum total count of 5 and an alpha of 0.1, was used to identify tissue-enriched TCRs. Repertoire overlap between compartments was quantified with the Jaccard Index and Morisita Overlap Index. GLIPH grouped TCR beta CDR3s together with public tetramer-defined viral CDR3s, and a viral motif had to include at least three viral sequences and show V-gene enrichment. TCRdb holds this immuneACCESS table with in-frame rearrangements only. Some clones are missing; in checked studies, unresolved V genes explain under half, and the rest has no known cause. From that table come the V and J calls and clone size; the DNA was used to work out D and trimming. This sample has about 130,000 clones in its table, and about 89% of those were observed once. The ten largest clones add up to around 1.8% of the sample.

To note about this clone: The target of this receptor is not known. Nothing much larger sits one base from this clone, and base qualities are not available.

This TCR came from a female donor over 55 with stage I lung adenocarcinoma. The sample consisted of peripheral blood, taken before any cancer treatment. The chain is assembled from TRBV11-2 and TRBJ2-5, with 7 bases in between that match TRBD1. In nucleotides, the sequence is TGTGCCAGCAGCTTATTACAGGGGTCTGGGGAGACCCAGTACTTC. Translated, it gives CASSLLQGSGETQYF.